Presented here are 15 T cell receptor beta chains from one specimen sequenced in a study of shared clonotypes between healthy human individuals. Data came from immunoSEQ multiplex PCR; TCRdb stores just in-frame clones and leaves some out. The sample has hundreds of thousands of clones, approximately 95% seen once. Positive CCR7 selection of CD45RO-negative cells yielded the naive CD8 cells, and terminally differentiated effector memory CD45RA+ cells were excluded. Sequencing was done on a sample of naive CD8+ T cells sorted from blood. The source is a woman in her twenties or thirties in good health.

This chain joins TRBV28 and TRBJ2-5, with 8 bases lining up with TRBD2. The J call could be wrong; TRBJ2-7 is a better fit for the DNA end. This CDR3 region has 16 residues. Germline assignment: CDR1 MDHEN and CDR2 SYDVKM. The CDR3 loop reads CASSPLTGGGSYEQYF. In DNA form, the CDR3 reads TGTGCCAGCAGTCCCCTGACGGGAGGGGGGTCCTACGAGCAGTACTTC.

The rearrangement joins TRBV4-1 to TRBJ2-7, with D perhaps TRBD1 (6 bases). CDR1 is MGHRA and CDR2 is YSYEKL in the germline V gene. This CDR3 contains 14 residues. Trimming removed 0 bases from V and 6 bases from J, with 12 bases in between. This chain's CDR3 is CASSQDRGSFEQYF. The CDR3 DNA reads TGCGCCAGCAGCCAAGACAGGGGATCGTTCGAGCAGTACTTC.

The CDR3 region has the DNA TGTGCCAGCAGCACACTAGCGGGGATCTCCGGGGAGACCCAGTACTTC. This encodes CASSTLAGISGETQYF. The V gene is TRBV7-6, the J gene TRBJ2-5; 10 positions match TRBD2. Germline-derived CDR1 and CDR2 are SGHVS and FNYEAQ. With 5 bases clipped from V and 5 bases from J, the junction kept 11 bases outside the gene matches. The CDR3 extends over 16 amino acids.

The rearrangement joins TRBV29-1 to TRBJ2-7; 8 bases line up with TRBD1. Germline values: CDR1 SQVTM, CDR2 ANQGSEA. There are 15 residues in the CDR3. J lost 6 bases, V lost 5 bases, and 15 bases had no gene match. CDR3 in amino acids: CSVRWRDRTFSEQYF. DNA for the CDR3: TGCAGCGTTCGCTGGAGGGACAGGACCTTTTCCGAGCAGTACTTC.

V is TRBV6-1 and J is TRBJ2-3, with D perhaps matching TRBD2 (6 bases). This CDR3 has 20 amino acids. In germline, CDR1 is MNHNS, CDR2 SASEGT. V was trimmed by 3 bases and J by 0 bases, leaving 25 bases between them. CDR3 in DNA: TGTGCCAGCAGTGACCTACTGACTAGATTCATATCCTCTAGCACAGATACGCAGTATTTT. Its protein is CASSDLLTRFISSSTDTQYF.

This clone was observed a single time. V gene TRBV7-2 combines with J gene TRBJ2-7; 9 bases are shared with TRBD1. V lost 6 bases and J lost 1; bases outside the gene matches: 7. The germline CDR1 and CDR2 sequences are SGHTA and FQGNSA. The CDR3 runs 15 residues. CDR3 amino acids: CASSSPGQGSYEQYF. Here the CDR3 DNA reads TGTGCCAGCAGTTCTCCGGGACAGGGATCCTACGAGCAGTACTTC. The whole variable domain, filled in from reference TRBV7-2 and TRBJ2-7, reads GAGVSQSPSNKVTEKGKDVELRCDPISGHTALYWYRQSLGQGLEFLIYFQGNSAPDKSGLPSDRFSAERTGGSVSTLTIQRTQQEDSAVYLCASSSPGQGSYEQYFGPGTRLTVT.

This chain links TRBV2 with TRBJ2-1; the D gene is possibly TRBD1 (5 bases). The V gene lost 6 bases and the J gene lost 0 bases, with 12 bases spanning the gap. Germline CDR1 reads SNHLY; CDR2 reads FYNNEI. There are 15 residues in the CDR3. The CDR3 is CASRETGSSYNEQFF. CDR3 DNA sequence: TGTGCCAGCAGAGAAACAGGAAGCTCCTACAATGAGCAGTTCTTC.

V usage is TRBV7-9 and J usage is TRBJ1-4, with TRBD1 identical over 10 bases. Looked up from germline, CDR1 is SEHNR and CDR2 is FQNEAQ (reference sequence). The V segment lost 5 bases and the J segment 3 bases; nucleotides outside the gene matches: 9. The CDR3 is 17 amino acids. The CDR3 DNA is TGTGCCAGCAGCGCAAGGACAGGGGGAAAGTCTAATGAAAAACTGTTTTTT. Translated: CASSARTGGKSNEKLFF.

Turning to this clone: Other DNA sequences within the sample encode an identical CDR3. This chain uses TRBV7-6 with TRBJ2-6; D ambiguous. Germline V gene sequence: CDR1 SGHVS, CDR2 FNYEAQ. The CDR3 consists of 15 residues. V was clipped by 0 bases and J by 3 bases, with 6 bases between them. The CDR3 region is CASSLAGFGANVLTF. DNA of the CDR3: TGTGCCAGCAGCTTAGCGGGGTTTGGGGCCAACGTCCTGACTTTC.

The V gene is TRBV13, the J gene TRBJ2-3, with 7 bases that match TRBD1. Trimming at V came to 5 bases and at J to 4 bases, leaving 9 bases not matched to a gene. The germline CDR1 and CDR2 sequences are PRHDT and FYEKMQ (reference sequence). The CDR3 loop spans 15 amino acids. The CDR3 sequence: CASSADRVFADTQYF. CDR3 sequence (DNA): TGTGCCAGCAGCGCCGACAGGGTATTTGCAGATACGCAGTATTTT.

The chain uses TRBV27 and TRBJ2-1, with D maybe TRBD2 (6 bases). The V gene's germline CDR1 is MNHEY and CDR2 SMNVEV (reference sequence). The CDR3 is 17 residues long. Between the trimmed V and J ends, which lost 0 bases and 5 bases, there was a span of 17 bases. The CDR3 DNA reads as TGTGCCAGCAGTTTATCCTCTGACGGGAGTTGGGACAATGAGCAGTTCTTC. It codes for CASSLSSDGSWDNEQFF.

V usage is TRBV6-5 and J usage is TRBJ2-1, with TRBD2 matching over 12 bases. The length of the CDR3 is 15 residues. CDR1 MNHEY and CDR2 SVGAGI come from the germline V gene. After removal of 5 bases from V and 8 bases from J, the junction contained 7 bases not matched to a gene. CDR3 coding DNA: TGTGCCAGCAGTCCCCGGACTAGCGGGATAGATGAGCAGTTCTTC. Protein product: CASSPRTSGIDEQFF.

The DNA for the CDR3 is TGTGCCAGCAGTTTATCGAGTGGGAATTCCTACGAGCAGTACTTC. Translating gives CASSLSSGNSYEQYF. The rearrangement links TRBV28 to TRBJ2-7, with unresolved D. Germline V CDR1 and CDR2: MDHEN, SYDVKM. V was shortened by 1 base and J by 1 base, with 11 bases between the two germline ends. This CDR3 comprises 15 residues.

This clone was counted a single time. The J gene is TRBJ2-7, the V gene TRBV7-6; 10 nucleotides agree with TRBD2. Germline V gives CDR1 SGHVS, CDR2 FNYEAQ. With 5 bases clipped from V and 4 bases from J, the junction kept 8 bases outside the gene matches. The CDR3 is 15 residues long. DNA of the CDR3: TGTGCCAGCAGCCCGGAGCGGGAGGGCCATTACGAGCAGTACTTC. Protein sequence: CASSPEREGHYEQYF. Full variable domain (outside the CDR3, taken from reference TRBV7-6 and TRBJ2-7): GAGVSQSPRYKVTKRGQDVALRCDPISGHVSLYWYRQALGQGPEFLTYFNYEAQQDKSGLPNDRFSAERPEGSISTLTIQRTEQRDSAMYRCASSPEREGHYEQYFGPGTRLTVT.

The rearrangement uses TRBV28 and TRBJ2-7; TRBD1 agrees at 10 bases. This CDR3 is 14 amino acids long. V shed 7 bases and J 2 bases; nucleotides not matched to a gene: 5. Germline CDR1 MDHEN, CDR2 SYDVKM. CDR3 sequence reads: CASIQGQGPYEQYF. The CDR3 region has the DNA TGTGCCAGCATCCAGGGACAGGGGCCCTACGAGCAGTACTTC.